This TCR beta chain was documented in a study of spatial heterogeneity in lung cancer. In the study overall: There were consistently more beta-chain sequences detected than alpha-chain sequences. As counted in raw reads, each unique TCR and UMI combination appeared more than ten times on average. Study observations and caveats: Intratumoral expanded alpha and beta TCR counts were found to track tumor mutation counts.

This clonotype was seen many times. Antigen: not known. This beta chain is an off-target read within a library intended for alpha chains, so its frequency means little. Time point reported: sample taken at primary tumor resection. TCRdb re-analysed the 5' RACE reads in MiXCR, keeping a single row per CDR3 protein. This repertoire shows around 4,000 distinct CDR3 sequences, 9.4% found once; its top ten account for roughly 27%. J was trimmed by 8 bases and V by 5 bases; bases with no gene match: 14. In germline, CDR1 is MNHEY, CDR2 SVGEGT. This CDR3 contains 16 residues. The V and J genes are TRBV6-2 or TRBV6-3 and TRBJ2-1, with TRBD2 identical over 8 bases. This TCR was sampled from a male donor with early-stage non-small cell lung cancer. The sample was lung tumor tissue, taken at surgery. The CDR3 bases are TGTGCCAGCAGTACGGGGGGACTAGGTATTGCAGATGAGCAGTTCTTC. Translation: CASSTGGLGIADEQFF.